These 18 T cell receptor beta chains were all obtained from the same sample, sequenced in a study of T cells in Graves' hyperthyroidism and ophthalmopathy. RNA transcripts were the template for amplifying TCR beta CDR3 regions. TCR CDR3 regions were first amplified by RT-PCR with HTBI primers. MiXCR, run by TCRdb on the multiplex PCR reads, gives a single entry per CDR3 protein. The repertoire includes around 620,000 distinct CDR3 sequences, 14% of them detected once, and roughly 7% sits in the top ten. The sequenced material came from blood. These receptors all stem from a woman between 18 and 30 years old with Graves' ophthalmopathy.

This clonotype was seen at least ten times. This chain connects TRBV5-1 to TRBJ1-6; 7 bases fit TRBD1. CDR3 length equals 15 residues. CDR1 is SGHRS, CDR2 YFSETQ, per germline. J lost 8 bases, V lost 7 bases, and 12 bases had no gene match. The CDR3 here is CASSNRGGTDSPLHF. The CDR3 DNA reads TGCGCCAGCTCCAACAGGGGCGGAACAGATTCACCCCTCCACTTT.

This clonotype was recorded many times. The rearrangement uses TRBV5-1 and TRBJ2-7; 9 nucleotides line up with TRBD1. The CDR3 totals 15 residues. Trimming cost V 4 bases and J 4 bases; bases outside gene matches: 9. Germline-derived CDR1 and CDR2 are SGHRS and YFSETQ. The CDR3 coding sequence is TGCGCCAGCAGCCAGCCGGGACAGGGATTGTACGAGCAGTACTTC. Amino acids: CASSQPGQGLYEQYF.

This clonotype appeared a few times. The CDR3 DNA is TGTGCCAGTTCTTTGGGACCGTACACCGGGGAGCTGTTTTTT. As protein: CASSLGPYTGELFF. The chain combines TRBV19 with TRBJ2-2; D might be TRBD1 or TRBD2, each matching 5 bases. Germline V CDR1 and CDR2: LNHDA, SQIVND (reference sequence). The CDR3 consists of 14 residues. V lost 8 bases to trimming and J lost 3 bases, with 13 bases between them. Full variable domain (rest looked up from reference TRBV19 and TRBJ2-2): DGGITQSPKYLFRKEGQNVTLSCEQNLNHDAMYWYRQDPGQGLRLIYYSQIVNDFQKGDIAEGYSVSREKKESFPLTVTSAQKNPTAFYLCASSLGPYTGELFFGEGSRLTVL.

A word on this clonotype: Just one base apart from a much larger clone, this may be a read error. The gene calls are TRBV30 and TRBJ1-2; unclear D gene. The V end was cut by 2 bases, the J end by 4 bases, with 5 bases between. Germline V gene sequence: CDR1 GTSNPN, CDR2 SVGIG (reference sequence). CDR3 length: 11 amino acids. The DNA of the CDR3 is TGTGCCTGGAGTATGACCTATGGCTACACCTTC. Translation: CAWSMTYGYTF.

This clonotype was seen repeatedly, ten times or more. This rearrangement joins TRBV6-2 or TRBV6-3 to TRBJ2-2; TRBD1 matches at 10 bases. The germline V gene encodes CDR1 MNHEY and CDR2 SVGEGT. Trimming cost V 4 bases and J 6 bases; bases outside gene matches: 8. This CDR3 has 16 amino acids. The CDR3 DNA is TGTGCCAGCAGTTTGACAGGGGGCGCAAAGTCCGGGGAGCTGTTTTTT. The encoded protein is CASSLTGGAKSGELFF.

This clonotype occurred a few times. J is TRBJ1-6 and V is TRBV2; 9 bases agree with TRBD1. In germline, CDR1 is SNHLY, CDR2 FYNNEI. V lost 9 bases, J lost 10 bases, and 16 bases stayed unmatched. The CDR3 loop spans 16 amino acids. For the CDR3, the DNA is TGTGCCAGGATATCAAACGGGACAGGGTACAACTCACCCCTCCACTTT. Protein product: CARISNGTGYNSPLHF.

The sample holds a few counts of this clonotype. This chain links TRBV12-3 or TRBV12-4 with TRBJ2-2; 7 positions agree with TRBD2. Germline trimming cut 6 bases from V and 5 bases from J; bases unmatched to any gene: 12. The CDR3 length is 16 residues. CDR3 protein: CASSPVPGLRTGELFF. The CDR3 DNA reads as TGTGCCAGCAGCCCCGTACCGGGACTAAGGACCGGGGAGCTGTTTTTT.

This chain links TRBV29-1 with TRBJ1-2, with D possibly matching TRBD1 (5 bases). Between the trimmed V and J ends, which lost 6 bases and 6 bases, there was a span of 17 bases. Germline V gene lookup returns CDR1 SQVTM and CDR2 ANQGSEA. This CDR3 is 13 amino acids long. The CDR3 spells CSVYTWDSHGYTF. The CDR3 nucleotides read TGCAGCGTCTACACCTGGGACTCCCATGGCTACACCTTC.

This clonotype was seen ten or more times. This sequence joins TRBV6-1 and TRBJ2-7; D gene unclear. The CDR3 covers 12 residues. Between the trimmed V and J ends, which lost 8 bases and 2 bases, there was a span of 10 bases. Germline V CDR1 and CDR2: MNHNS, SASEGT. DNA of the CDR3: TGTGCCAGCTCAACTCAACCCTACGAGCAGTACTTC. Its translation: CASSTQPYEQYF.

The chain is built from TRBV5-4 and TRBJ2-7; D call uncertain. CDR1 and CDR2 (germline): SGHNT, YYREEE (reference sequence). Trimming took off 7 bases at V and 0 bases at J, with 11 bases between the two ends. The CDR3 length is 13 residues. The CDR3 DNA is TGTGCCAGCCGAGGACGAAACTCCTACGAGCAGTACTTC. This gives the protein CASRGRNSYEQYF.

The rearrangement joins TRBV19 to TRBJ2-1; a weak D match, TRBD2 (5 bases). The CDR3 is 16 amino acids. Between the trimmed V and J ends, which lost 5 bases and 0 bases, there was a span of 14 bases. CDR1 LNHDA and CDR2 SQIVND come from the germline V gene (reference sequence). CDR3 coding DNA: TGTGCCAGTAGTGCCCATAGCGAGAGCTCCTACAATGAGCAGTTCTTC. Its translation: CASSAHSESSYNEQFF.

Many counts were recorded for this clonotype. The V and J genes are TRBV12-3 or TRBV12-4 and TRBJ1-1, with 9 bases aligning to TRBD1. The CDR3 spans 18 residues. Germline trimming cut 6 bases from V and 4 bases from J; bases unmatched to any gene: 18. The CDR3 loop is CASSPPPGQGGLGTEAFF. Written as DNA, the CDR3 is TGTGCCAGCAGCCCACCTCCGGGACAGGGAGGGCTGGGCACTGAAGCTTTCTTT.

This clonotype was seen repeatedly, ten times or more. The J gene is TRBJ2-4, the V gene TRBV13; D not certain. Germline CDR1 is PRHDT and CDR2 is FYEKMQ (reference sequence). This CDR3 spans 13 amino acids. Trimming took off 4 bases at V and 4 bases at J, with 8 bases between the two ends. Here the CDR3 DNA reads TGTGCCAGCAGCTCGGTCCAGAAAAACATTCAGTACTTC. It translates to CASSSVQKNIQYF.

This clonotype has just a few counts. This chain uses TRBV27 with TRBJ1-6; 11 bases align to TRBD1. Germline V lookup: CDR1 MNHEY, CDR2 SMNVEV (reference sequence). The CDR3 is 16 amino acids. With V trimmed by 3 bases and J by 10 bases, 8 bases remained unmatched. The CDR3 sequence: CASSFGTGGGGSPLHF. The CDR3 nucleotides are TGTGCCAGCAGTTTCGGGACAGGGGGAGGAGGATCACCCCTCCACTTT.

This clonotype was detected many times. V is TRBV29-1 and J is TRBJ2-1; 11 positions agree with TRBD2. The germline CDR1 and CDR2 sequences are SQVTM and ANQGSEA. The CDR3 sequence is 13 residues long. The ends lost 8 bases at V and 2 bases at J; junction bases unmatched: 2. CDR3 loop: CSQTSGAYNEQFF. The CDR3, as DNA: TGCAGCCAGACTAGCGGGGCCTACAATGAGCAGTTCTTC.

The J gene is TRBJ2-1, the V gene TRBV27; D might be TRBD2 (6 bases). The V and J ends lost 2 bases and 0 bases respectively, with 11 bases between them. The CDR3 totals 16 residues. CDR1 is MNHEY, CDR2 SMNVEV, per germline (reference sequence). The CDR3 nucleotides are TGTGCCAGCAGTTTAAATGCCGGGAGCTCCTACAATGAGCAGTTCTTC. Protein: CASSLNAGSSYNEQFF.

The table lists this clonotype with a few counts. The rearrangement uses TRBV20-1 and TRBJ2-1; 7 nucleotides align to TRBD2. CDR3 length equals 14 residues. CDR1 DFQATT and CDR2 SNEGSKA come from the germline V gene (reference sequence). With 4 bases clipped from V and 9 bases from J, the junction kept 12 bases outside the gene matches. The CDR3, as DNA: TGCAGTGCTACTTCTAGCGGAGCTTCCAGTGAGCAGTTCTTC. It translates to CSATSSGASSEQFF.

This clonotype appeared a few times. This chain uses TRBV9 with TRBJ1-1; D ambiguous. Trimming left V 0 bases short and J 3 bases short, with 6 bases between. The germline CDR1 and CDR2 sequences are SGDLS and YYNGEE. The length of the CDR3 is 13 residues. In nucleotides, the CDR3 is TGTGCCAGCAGCGTAGATAGCTACACTGAAGCTTTCTTT. Protein sequence: CASSVDSYTEAFF.